This T cell receptor beta chain was profiled in a study of blood T cell repertoires in COVID-19. Whole-study context: Sample material is recorded as cDNA or gDNA derived from T cells, B-cell-depleted T cells, or PBMCs.

This clone occurred a few times. In the original analysis: Amplification with reference gene primers provided the estimates of nucleated cell counts. Assay: immunoSEQ multiplex PCR; the TCRdb copy retains only in-frame clones and omits some. V and J calls and clone size are those listed in that table; D and trimming were worked out from the DNA. The sample consists of approximately 280,000 clones, about 81% of them appearing once. The Seattle patients, enrolled during active infection, were followed longitudinally. What was sequenced was peripheral blood. The clonotype comes from a human donor with COVID-19, enrolled during active disease. The donor label of this sample is uncertain.

The CDR3: CASSRSSGGTGELFF. The CDR3 DNA sequence: TGTGCCAGCAGCCGATCTAGCGGGGGCACCGGGGAGCTGTTTTTT. The chain recombines TRBV11-3 with TRBJ2-2, with 10 bases that match TRBD2. This CDR3 spans 15 amino acids. The V gene end was trimmed by 5 bases and the J gene end by 4 bases; junction bases not matched to a gene: 4. Germline V gene sequence: CDR1 SGHNT, CDR2 YENEEA.